A selection of T cell receptor beta chains follows, all from one sample in a study of shared clonotypes between healthy human individuals. Generated by immunoSEQ multiplex PCR, the TCRdb table keeps only in-frame clones and is missing some. The sample has 550,000 to 700,000 clones, 73% seen once. What was sequenced was memory CD4+ T cells sorted from blood. These receptors all stem from a woman in her 30s in good health. Both conserved end residues are part of each CDR3. The order of the fields is clone size, J gene, V gene, CDR3 protein. Clone size is not always given. Where it is, it says once, few, many or a class for expanded clones.

. TRBJ2-3 TRBV11-2 CASSLAGVSTDTQYF
many TRBJ2-7 TRBV10-3 CAISLTGEDRDEQYF
. TRBJ2-5 TRBV19 CASSNVGGWFYF
. TRBJ2-4 TRBV30 CAWSSASGNIQYF
. TRBJ1-5 TRBV6-1 CASSESMGTGQPQHF
. TRBJ1-2 TRBV29-1 CSVVWGASGYTF
once TRBJ2-5 TRBV5-1 CASSSATGEETQYF
once TRBJ2-7 TRBV18 CASSPRLAGAYAQLTSSYEQYF
. TRBJ2-1 TRBV4-1 CASSQGGGKVDEQFF
. TRBJ2-5 TRBV6-6 CASRAQTGGETQYF
many TRBJ1-4 TRBV28 CASSSRVSGWLHEKLFF
. TRBJ2-5 TRBV7-8 CASRPPGAVQETQYF
. TRBJ1-6 TRBV6-5 CASSYSRGPGSPLHF
few TRBJ1-1 TRBV28 CASSLKGFSEAFF
once TRBJ2-3 TRBV5-1 CASSGRLAGGPINPDTQYF
. TRBJ1-2 TRBV28 CASRPQGTGQNYGYTF